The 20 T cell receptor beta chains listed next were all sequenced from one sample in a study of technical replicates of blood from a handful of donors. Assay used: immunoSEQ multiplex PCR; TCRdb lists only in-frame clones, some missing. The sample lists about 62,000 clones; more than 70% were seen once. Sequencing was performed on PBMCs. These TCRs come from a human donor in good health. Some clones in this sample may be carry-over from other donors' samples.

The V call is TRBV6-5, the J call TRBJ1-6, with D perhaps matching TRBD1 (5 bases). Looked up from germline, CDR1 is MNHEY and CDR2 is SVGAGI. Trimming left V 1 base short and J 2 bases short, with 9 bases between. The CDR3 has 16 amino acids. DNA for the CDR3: TGTGCCAGCAGTTACTACTCAGGGACCTATAATTCACCCCTCCACTTT. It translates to CASSYYSGTYNSPLHF.

The chain's CDR3 is CATLGTSGRLYEQYF. The CDR3 bases are TGTGCCACCTTGGGGACTAGCGGGAGACTGTACGAGCAGTACTTC. The rearrangement joins TRBV10-3 to TRBJ2-7; 14 bases agree with TRBD2. Germline V lookup: CDR1 ENHRY, CDR2 SYGVKD. CDR3 size: 15 residues. After removal of 10 bases from V and 4 bases from J, the junction contained 9 bases not matched to a gene.

CDR3 sequence: CAWTRNSLWSGTEAFF. The CDR3 nucleotides read TGTGCCTGGACCCGGAATTCGTTGTGGTCGGGCACTGAAGCTTTCTTT. The chain is built from TRBV30 and TRBJ1-1, with D hard to call. The length of the CDR3 is 16 residues. V was cut by 4 bases and J by 4 bases, with 22 bases left in between. From germline, CDR1 is GTSNPN and CDR2 SVGIG (reference sequence).

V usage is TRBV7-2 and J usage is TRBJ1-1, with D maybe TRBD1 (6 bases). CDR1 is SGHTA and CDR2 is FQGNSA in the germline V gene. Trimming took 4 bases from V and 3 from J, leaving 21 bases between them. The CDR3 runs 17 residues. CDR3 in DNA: TGTGCCAGCAGCTACGACAGGACCCCCACAAAGGACACTGAAGCTTTCTTT. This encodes CASSYDRTPTKDTEAFF.

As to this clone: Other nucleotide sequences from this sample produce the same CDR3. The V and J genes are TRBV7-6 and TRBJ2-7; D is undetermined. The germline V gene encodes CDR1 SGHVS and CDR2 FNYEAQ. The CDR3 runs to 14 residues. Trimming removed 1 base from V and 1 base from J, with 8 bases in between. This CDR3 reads CASSLGLDSYEQYF. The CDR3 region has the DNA TGTGCCAGCAGCTTAGGACTGGATTCCTACGAGCAGTACTTC.

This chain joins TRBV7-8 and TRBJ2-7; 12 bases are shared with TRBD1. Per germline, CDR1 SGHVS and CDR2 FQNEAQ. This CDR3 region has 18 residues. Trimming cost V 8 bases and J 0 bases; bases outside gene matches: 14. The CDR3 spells CASGFPGQGALYSYEQYF. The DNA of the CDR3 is TGTGCCAGCGGATTCCCGGGACAGGGGGCCCTTTACTCCTACGAGCAGTACTTC.

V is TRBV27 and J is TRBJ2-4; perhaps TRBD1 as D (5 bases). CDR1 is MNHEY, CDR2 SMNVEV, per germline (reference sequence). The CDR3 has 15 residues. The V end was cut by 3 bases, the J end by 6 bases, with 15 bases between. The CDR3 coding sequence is TGTGCCAGCAGTTTCATTGGCAGGGAAGGAAACATTCAGTACTTC. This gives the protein CASSFIGREGNIQYF.

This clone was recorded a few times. The CDR3 reads CASSSVGGEGNNEQFF. In nucleotides, the CDR3 is TGTGCCAGCAGCTCGGTGGGAGGGGAAGGGAACAATGAGCAGTTCTTC. J is TRBJ2-1 and V is TRBV13; 7 nucleotides agree with TRBD2. Germline V CDR1 and CDR2: PRHDT, FYEKMQ (reference sequence). The CDR3 spans 16 residues. The trim removed 4 bases at V and 5 bases at J, leaving 11 bases unmatched.

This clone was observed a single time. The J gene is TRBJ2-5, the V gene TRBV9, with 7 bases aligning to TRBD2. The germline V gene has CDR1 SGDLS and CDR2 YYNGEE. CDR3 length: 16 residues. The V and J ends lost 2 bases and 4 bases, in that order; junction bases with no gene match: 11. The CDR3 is CASSVEAGRKLETQYF. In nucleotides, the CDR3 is TGTGCCAGCAGCGTGGAAGCGGGAAGGAAATTAGAGACCCAGTACTTC.

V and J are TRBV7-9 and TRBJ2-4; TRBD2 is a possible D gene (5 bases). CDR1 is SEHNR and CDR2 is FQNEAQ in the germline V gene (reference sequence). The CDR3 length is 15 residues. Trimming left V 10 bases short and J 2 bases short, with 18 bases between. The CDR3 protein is CATDAGIGTKNIQYF. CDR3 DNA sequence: TGTGCCACGGACGCGGGCATCGGAACCAAAAACATTCAGTACTTC.

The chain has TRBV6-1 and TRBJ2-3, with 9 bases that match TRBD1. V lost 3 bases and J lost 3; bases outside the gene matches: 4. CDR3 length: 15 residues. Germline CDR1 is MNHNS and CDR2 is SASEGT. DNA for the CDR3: TGTGCCAGCAGTGAGGACAGGGGAGGAACAGATACGCAGTATTTT. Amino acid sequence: CASSEDRGGTDTQYF.

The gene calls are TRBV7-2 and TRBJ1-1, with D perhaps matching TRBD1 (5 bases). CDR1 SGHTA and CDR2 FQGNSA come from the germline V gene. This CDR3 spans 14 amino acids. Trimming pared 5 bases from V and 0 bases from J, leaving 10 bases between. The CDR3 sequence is CASSPDSMNTEAFF. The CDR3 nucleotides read TGTGCCAGCAGCCCAGACAGCATGAACACTGAAGCTTTCTTT.

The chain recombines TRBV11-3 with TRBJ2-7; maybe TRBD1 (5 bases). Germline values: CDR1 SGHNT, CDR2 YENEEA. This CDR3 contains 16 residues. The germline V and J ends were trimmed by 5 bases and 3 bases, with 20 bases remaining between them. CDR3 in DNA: TGTGCCAGCAGCCCCTGGGGTGGGGCCACCATCTACGAGCAGTACTTC. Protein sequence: CASSPWGGATIYEQYF.

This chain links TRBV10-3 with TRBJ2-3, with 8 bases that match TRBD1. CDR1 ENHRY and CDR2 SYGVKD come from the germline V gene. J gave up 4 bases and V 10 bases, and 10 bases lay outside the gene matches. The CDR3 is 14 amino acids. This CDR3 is CATAGGNGADTQYF. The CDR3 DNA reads TGTGCCACCGCAGGGGGCAACGGCGCAGATACGCAGTATTTT.

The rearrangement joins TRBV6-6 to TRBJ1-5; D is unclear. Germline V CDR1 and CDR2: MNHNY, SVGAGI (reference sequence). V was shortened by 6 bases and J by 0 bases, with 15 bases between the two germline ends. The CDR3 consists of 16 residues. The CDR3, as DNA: TGTGCCAGCAGCGACCCACAGAGAAATAGCAATCAGCCCCAGCATTTT. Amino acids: CASSDPQRNSNQPQHF.

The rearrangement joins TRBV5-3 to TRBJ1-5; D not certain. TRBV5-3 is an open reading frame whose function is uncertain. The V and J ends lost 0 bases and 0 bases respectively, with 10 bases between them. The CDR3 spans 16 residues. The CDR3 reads CARSLDRYCSNQPQHF. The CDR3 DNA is TGTGCCAGAAGCTTGGATCGGTATTGTAGCAATCAGCCCCAGCATTTT.

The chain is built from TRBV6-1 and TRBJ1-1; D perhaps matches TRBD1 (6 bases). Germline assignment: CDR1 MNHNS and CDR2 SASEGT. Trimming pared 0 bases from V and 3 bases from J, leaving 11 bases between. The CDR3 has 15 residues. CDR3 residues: CASSEAPGADTEAFF. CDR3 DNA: TGTGCCAGCAGTGAAGCCCCAGGGGCGGACACTGAAGCTTTCTTT.

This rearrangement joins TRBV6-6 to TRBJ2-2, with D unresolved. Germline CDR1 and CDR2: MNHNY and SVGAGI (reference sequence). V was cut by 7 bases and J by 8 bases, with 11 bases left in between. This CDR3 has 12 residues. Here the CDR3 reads CASTLSGGELFF. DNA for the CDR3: TGTGCCAGCACCCTCTCCGGGGGGGAGCTGTTTTTT.

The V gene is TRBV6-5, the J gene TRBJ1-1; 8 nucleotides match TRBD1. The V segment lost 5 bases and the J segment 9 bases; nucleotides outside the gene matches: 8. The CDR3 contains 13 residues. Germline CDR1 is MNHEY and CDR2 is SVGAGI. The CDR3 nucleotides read TGTGCCAGCAGTCCGGACAGGGTCGCTAAAGCTTTCTTT. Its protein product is CASSPDRVAKAFF.

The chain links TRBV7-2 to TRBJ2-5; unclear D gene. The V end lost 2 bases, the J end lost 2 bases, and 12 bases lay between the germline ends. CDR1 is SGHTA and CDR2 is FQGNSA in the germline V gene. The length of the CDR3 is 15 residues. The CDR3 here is CASSLMAEKQETQYF. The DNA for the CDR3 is TGTGCCAGCAGCTTAATGGCGGAGAAACAAGAGACCCAGTACTTC.